Listed below are T cell receptor beta chains from one sample, sequenced in a study of T cells in Graves' hyperthyroidism and ophthalmopathy. TCRdb re-called the multiplex PCR reads with MiXCR, one entry per CDR3 protein. The sample lists 350,000 to 450,000 distinct CDR3 sequences, approximately 17% occurring once. Sequenced material: blood. Every receptor here comes from a woman between 25 and 40 years old with Graves' hyperthyroidism that later progressed to Graves' ophthalmopathy. Both conserved end residues are part of each CDR3. A D gene is named only where the DNA matches it firmly. Size values are once, few and many counts, or a class for expanded clones, and some rows have none.

abundance: many; j_gene: TRBJ2-7; d_gene: -; v_gene: TRBV18; CDR3nt: TGTGCCAGCTCACCGGGGAACTCCTACGAGCAGTACTTC; CDR3aa: CASSPGNSYEQYF
abundance: -; j_gene: TRBJ2-7; d_gene: -; v_gene: TRBV20-1; CDR3nt: TGCAGTGCTAGCCTTAGAGAGCAGTACTTC; CDR3aa: CSASLREQYF
abundance: -; j_gene: TRBJ2-2; d_gene: -; v_gene: TRBV18; CDR3nt: TGTGCCAGCTCAACTACGGGGAACACCGGGGAGCTGTTTTTT; CDR3aa: CASSTTGNTGELFF
abundance: many; j_gene: TRBJ2-7; d_gene: TRBD2; v_gene: TRBV10-3; CDR3nt: TGTGCCATCAGTGAGTCGACTAGCGGGAGTTACGAGCAGTACTTC; CDR3aa: CAISESTSGSYEQYF
abundance: many; j_gene: TRBJ2-5; d_gene: -; v_gene: TRBV28; CDR3nt: TGTGCCAGCAAGGGCTTCGGGACACTTGTATGGTCCCAAGAGACCCAGTACTTC; CDR3aa: CASKGFGTLVWSQETQYF
abundance: many; j_gene: TRBJ2-7; d_gene: TRBD1; v_gene: TRBV28; CDR3nt: TGTGCCAGCAGTTTATTCGGGACAGGGGGCGAGCAGTACTTC; CDR3aa: CASSLFGTGGEQYF
abundance: many; j_gene: TRBJ1-4; d_gene: -; v_gene: TRBV28; CDR3nt: TGTGCCAGCAGTTTAGGCAGGGGTGGAGAAAAACTGTTTTTT; CDR3aa: CASSLGRGGEKLFF
abundance: few; j_gene: TRBJ2-3; d_gene: TRBD1; v_gene: TRBV28; CDR3nt: TGTGCCAGCAGGTCCGGGACAGGGGGTTTAGGTACGCAGTATTTT; CDR3aa: CASRSGTGGLGTQYF
abundance: few; j_gene: TRBJ2-6; d_gene: -; v_gene: TRBV30; CDR3nt: TGTGCCCGGGGACGTCGGCTGGCTGGGGCCAACGTCCTGACTTTC; CDR3aa: CARGRRLAGANVLTF
abundance: few; j_gene: TRBJ1-5; d_gene: -; v_gene: TRBV12-3/TRBV12-4; CDR3nt: TGTGCCAGCAGAGAAGCAGGAGGGAGCAATCAGCCCCAGCATTTT; CDR3aa: CASREAGGSNQPQHF
abundance: few; j_gene: TRBJ2-1; d_gene: TRBD2; v_gene: TRBV29-1; CDR3nt: TGCAGCGTCCTTCTCATTCTAGCGGGATACGGCAATGAGCAGTTCTTC; CDR3aa: CSVLLILAGYGNEQFF
abundance: -; j_gene: TRBJ2-1; d_gene: -; v_gene: TRBV10-3; CDR3nt: TGTGCCACCAGTGTGGAGGGGAGCGGATACAATGAGCAGTTCTTC; CDR3aa: CATSVEGSGYNEQFF
abundance: many; j_gene: TRBJ2-7; d_gene: TRBD1; v_gene: TRBV7-9; CDR3nt: TGTGCCAGCAGCACGGGACAGGGCTCCTACGAGCAGTACTTC; CDR3aa: CASSTGQGSYEQYF
abundance: many; j_gene: TRBJ1-6; d_gene: TRBD1; v_gene: TRBV6-1; CDR3nt: TGTGCCAGCAGTCTGGGACAGGCGTTTTCACCCCTCCACTTT; CDR3aa: CASSLGQAFSPLHF
abundance: many; j_gene: TRBJ2-3; d_gene: -; v_gene: TRBV28; CDR3nt: TGTGCCAGCAGTTTCAGGGCGGCAGGCGTAAGAACAGATACGCAGTATTTT; CDR3aa: CASSFRAAGVRTDTQYF
abundance: many; j_gene: TRBJ1-2; d_gene: -; v_gene: TRBV2; CDR3nt: TGTGCCATTCTTCAGGGACCCAGTGGGGGTGGCTACACCTTC; CDR3aa: CAILQGPSGGGYTF
abundance: many; j_gene: TRBJ1-2; d_gene: TRBD1; v_gene: TRBV27; CDR3nt: TGTGCCAGCAGTTTTGCCGGGACAGGGTCTGGCGGCTACACCTTC; CDR3aa: CASSFAGTGSGGYTF
abundance: many; j_gene: TRBJ1-5; d_gene: -; v_gene: TRBV6-1; CDR3nt: TGTGCCAGCACCCGAACAGGGCCATCTTCGAGACAGCCCCAGCATTTT; CDR3aa: CASTRTGPSSRQPQHF
abundance: many; j_gene: TRBJ1-5; d_gene: -; v_gene: TRBV6-1; CDR3nt: TGTGCCAGCAGTGCCGGTTCCTGGGGCAATCAGCCCCAGCATTTT; CDR3aa: CASSAGSWGNQPQHF
abundance: -; j_gene: TRBJ1-4; d_gene: -; v_gene: TRBV28; CDR3nt: TGTGCCAGCAGTTTAGGCACAGGGTTAGATGAAAAACTGTTTTTT; CDR3aa: CASSLGTGLDEKLFF
abundance: -; j_gene: TRBJ1-3; d_gene: TRBD1; v_gene: TRBV29-1; CDR3nt: TGCAGCGCCCGAACAGGGGGCTTTGGGGACACCATATATTTT; CDR3aa: CSARTGGFGDTIYF
abundance: few; j_gene: TRBJ1-1; d_gene: -; v_gene: TRBV4-1; CDR3nt: TGCGCCAGCAGCCAAGATAGCAGGGCGGCGTACACTGAAGCTTTCTTT; CDR3aa: CASSQDSRAAYTEAFF
abundance: few; j_gene: TRBJ2-5; d_gene: -; v_gene: TRBV5-1; CDR3nt: TGCGCCAGCAGGGGCAACTTAGGGGCTCGCCTCCAAGAGACCCAGTACTTC; CDR3aa: CASRGNLGARLQETQYF
abundance: -; j_gene: TRBJ2-3; d_gene: -; v_gene: TRBV7-9; CDR3nt: TGTGCCAGCAGCTCCTCATATTGGACAGATACGCAGTATTTT; CDR3aa: CASSSSYWTDTQYF
abundance: -; j_gene: TRBJ2-1; d_gene: TRBD1; v_gene: TRBV7-9; CDR3nt: TGTGCCAGCAGCCATGGGGACAGGGGATACAATGAGCAGTTCTTC; CDR3aa: CASSHGDRGYNEQFF
abundance: many; j_gene: TRBJ1-2; d_gene: -; v_gene: TRBV5-1; CDR3nt: TGCGCCAGCAGCTTGGGTACGGGCTATGGCTACACCTTC; CDR3aa: CASSLGTGYGYTF
abundance: few; j_gene: TRBJ2-1; d_gene: TRBD1; v_gene: TRBV7-9; CDR3nt: TGTGCCAGCAGCCCGAAGTTCGACAGGGGAATTGAGCAGTTCTTC; CDR3aa: CASSPKFDRGIEQFF
abundance: -; j_gene: TRBJ1-1; d_gene: -; v_gene: TRBV11-2; CDR3nt: TGTGCCAGTCAGAAGGTTAACACTGAAGCTTTCTTT; CDR3aa: CASQKVNTEAFF
abundance: many; j_gene: TRBJ1-6; d_gene: TRBD1; v_gene: TRBV5-1; CDR3nt: TGCGCCAGCAGCTTGGTCGGGACAGGGAGAAATTCACCCCTCCACTTT; CDR3aa: CASSLVGTGRNSPLHF
abundance: many; j_gene: TRBJ2-7; d_gene: -; v_gene: TRBV15; CDR3nt: TGTGCCACCAGCAGAGACCGCTCGGCTAGTTACGAGCAGTACTTC; CDR3aa: CATSRDRSASYEQYF
abundance: -; j_gene: TRBJ1-2; d_gene: TRBD1; v_gene: TRBV14; CDR3nt: TGTGCCAGCAGCCGAGAGGAAAATTCGACAGGGATTAACTATGGCTACACCTTC; CDR3aa: CASSREENSTGINYGYTF
abundance: many; j_gene: TRBJ2-7; d_gene: TRBD1; v_gene: TRBV2; CDR3nt: TGTGCCAGCAGTGAAACTGGGACAGGGACCTACGAGCAGTACTTC; CDR3aa: CASSETGTGTYEQYF
abundance: many; j_gene: TRBJ2-7; d_gene: -; v_gene: TRBV6-1; CDR3nt: TGTGCCAGCACGCGGGACCGGGACAGAAGCTACGAGCAGTACTTC; CDR3aa: CASTRDRDRSYEQYF
abundance: few; j_gene: TRBJ2-2; d_gene: -; v_gene: TRBV5-8; CDR3nt: TGTGCCAGCAGCCCGGGGACGAGCGGAAACACCGGGGAGCTGTTTTTT; CDR3aa: CASSPGTSGNTGELFF
abundance: many; j_gene: TRBJ2-1; d_gene: -; v_gene: TRBV27; CDR3nt: TGTGCCAGCAGTTTAGGGGGCCCGAGCTCCTACAATGAGCAGTTCTTC; CDR3aa: CASSLGGPSSYNEQFF
abundance: few; j_gene: TRBJ2-3; d_gene: -; v_gene: TRBV24-1; CDR3nt: TGTACCACCAGTGCCGAGGCGAGGGATACGCAGTATTTT; CDR3aa: CTTSAEARDTQYF
abundance: -; j_gene: TRBJ1-1; d_gene: -; v_gene: TRBV5-1; CDR3nt: TGCGCCAGCAGAAGAGGGGCCACTGAAGCTTTCTTT; CDR3aa: CASRRGATEAFF
abundance: few; j_gene: TRBJ2-2; d_gene: -; v_gene: TRBV19; CDR3nt: TGTGCCAGTAGTATGAATCTACTAGCTCCCGGGGAGCTGTTTTTT; CDR3aa: CASSMNLLAPGELFF
abundance: many; j_gene: TRBJ2-3; d_gene: -; v_gene: TRBV6-1; CDR3nt: TGTGCCAGCAGTTATTTGGGGCGGGGTCGCACAGATACGCAGTATTTT; CDR3aa: CASSYLGRGRTDTQYF
abundance: -; j_gene: TRBJ2-1; d_gene: -; v_gene: TRBV27; CDR3nt: TGTGCCAGCAGTTTATCACTGGACAAATCAGGCGATGAGCAGTTCTTC; CDR3aa: CASSLSLDKSGDEQFF
abundance: few; j_gene: TRBJ2-2; d_gene: TRBD2; v_gene: TRBV5-1; CDR3nt: TGCGCCAGCAGCTTCATAGCGGGGTTGGACGGGGAGCTGTTTTTT; CDR3aa: CASSFIAGLDGELFF
abundance: -; j_gene: TRBJ1-2; d_gene: -; v_gene: TRBV20-1; CDR3nt: TGCAGTGCTACAGTAGCCCGTCCCCACGGCTACACCTTC; CDR3aa: CSATVARPHGYTF
abundance: many; j_gene: TRBJ2-1; d_gene: -; v_gene: TRBV12-3/TRBV12-4; CDR3nt: TGTGCCAGCAGTTGGGGCAATGAGCAGTTCTTC; CDR3aa: CASSWGNEQFF
abundance: many; j_gene: TRBJ1-1; d_gene: TRBD1; v_gene: TRBV4-1; CDR3nt: TGCGCCAGCAGCCAAGGTAGAGGGAAAGGGGGCATGAACACTGAAGCTTTCTTT; CDR3aa: CASSQGRGKGGMNTEAFF
abundance: many; j_gene: TRBJ1-2; d_gene: TRBD1; v_gene: TRBV27; CDR3nt: TGTGCCAGCAGTCCTAGGGACAGGGCCTATGGCTACACCTTC; CDR3aa: CASSPRDRAYGYTF
abundance: few; j_gene: TRBJ2-7; d_gene: -; v_gene: TRBV14; CDR3nt: TGTGCCAGCAGCTTAGGTAGTCGGGGTTCTAATCGACCCTACGAGCAGTACTTC; CDR3aa: CASSLGSRGSNRPYEQYF
abundance: many; j_gene: TRBJ2-7; d_gene: TRBD2; v_gene: TRBV20-1; CDR3nt: TGCAGTGCTAGAGATCTGGTCTATCGGGGGACTACCTACGAGCAGTACTTC; CDR3aa: CSARDLVYRGTTYEQYF